This T cell receptor beta chain was sequenced for a study of blood T cell repertoires in COVID-19. This CDR3 region has 16 residues. Germline V gene data show CDR1 as KGHSH and CDR2 as LQKENI. V lost 5 bases and J lost 7; bases outside the gene matches: 13. Assay: immunoSEQ multiplex PCR; the TCRdb copy retains only in-frame clones and omits some. The sample has 150,000 to 200,000 clones; roughly 87% are singletons. Sample: PBMCs or T cells enriched from blood (not recorded which). This receptor was taken from a human donor with acute COVID-19. The donor label of this sample is uncertain. The chain employs TRBV18 and TRBJ2-2, with 7 bases identical to TRBD2. The CDR3 is CASSKNSGSDGGELFF. Written as DNA, the CDR3 is TGTGCCAGCTCAAAAAATAGCGGGTCCGACGGCGGGGAGCTGTTTTTT.